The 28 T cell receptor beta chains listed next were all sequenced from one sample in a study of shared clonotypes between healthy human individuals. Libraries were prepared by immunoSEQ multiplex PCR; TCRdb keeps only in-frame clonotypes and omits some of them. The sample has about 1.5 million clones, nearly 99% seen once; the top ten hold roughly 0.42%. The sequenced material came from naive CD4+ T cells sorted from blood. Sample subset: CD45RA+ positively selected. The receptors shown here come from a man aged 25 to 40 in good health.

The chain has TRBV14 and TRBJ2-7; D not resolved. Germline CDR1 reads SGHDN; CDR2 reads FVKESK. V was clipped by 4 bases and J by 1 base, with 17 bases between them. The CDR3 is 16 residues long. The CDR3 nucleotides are TGTGCCAGCAGCCTAAACCGGGCTCCTGGATCCTACGAGCAGTACTTC. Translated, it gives CASSLNRAPGSYEQYF.

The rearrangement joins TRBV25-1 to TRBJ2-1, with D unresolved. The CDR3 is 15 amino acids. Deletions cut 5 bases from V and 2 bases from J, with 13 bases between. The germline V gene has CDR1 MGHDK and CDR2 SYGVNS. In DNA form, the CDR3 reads TGTGCCAGCAGTAAGTACACGACTGCCTACAATGAGCAGTTCTTC. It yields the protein CASSKYTTAYNEQFF.

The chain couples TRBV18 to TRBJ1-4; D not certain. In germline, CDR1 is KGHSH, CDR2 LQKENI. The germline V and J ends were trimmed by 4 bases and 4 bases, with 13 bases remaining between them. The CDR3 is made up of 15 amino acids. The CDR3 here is CASSQRQTSNEKLFF. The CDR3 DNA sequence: TGTGCCAGCTCACAGCGGCAGACTAGTAATGAAAAACTGTTTTTT. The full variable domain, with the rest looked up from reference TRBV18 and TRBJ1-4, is NAGVMQNPRHLVRRRGQEARLRCSPMKGHSHVYWYRQLPEEGLKFMVYLQKENIIDESGMPKERFSAEFPKEGPSILRIQQVVRGDSAAYFCASSQRQTSNEKLFFGSGTQLSVL.

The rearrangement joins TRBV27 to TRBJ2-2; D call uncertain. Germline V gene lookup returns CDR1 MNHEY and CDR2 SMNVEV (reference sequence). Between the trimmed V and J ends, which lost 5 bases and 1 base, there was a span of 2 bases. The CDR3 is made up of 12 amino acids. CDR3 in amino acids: CASSQNTGELFF. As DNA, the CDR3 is TGTGCCAGCAGTCAGAACACCGGGGAGCTGTTTTTT.

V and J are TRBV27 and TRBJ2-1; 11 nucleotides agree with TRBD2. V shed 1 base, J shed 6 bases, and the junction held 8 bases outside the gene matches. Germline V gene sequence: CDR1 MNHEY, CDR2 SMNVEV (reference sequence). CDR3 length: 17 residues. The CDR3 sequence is CASSLFITSGRTNEQFF. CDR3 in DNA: TGTGCCAGCAGTTTATTCATAACTAGCGGGAGAACCAATGAGCAGTTCTTC.

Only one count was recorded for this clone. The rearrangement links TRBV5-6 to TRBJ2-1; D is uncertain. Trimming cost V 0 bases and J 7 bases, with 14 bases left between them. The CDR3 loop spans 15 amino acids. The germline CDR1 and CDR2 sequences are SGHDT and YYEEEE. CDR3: CASSLAVVAWNEQFF. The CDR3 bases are TGTGCCAGCAGCTTGGCCGTGGTAGCTTGGAATGAGCAGTTCTTC.

The CDR3 loop reads CASSRGTPGNYNEQFF. The CDR3 DNA sequence: TGTGCCAGCAGCAGAGGTACCCCTGGGAACTACAATGAGCAGTTCTTC. The genes are TRBV13 and TRBJ2-1; no clear D gene. The V end lost 5 bases, the J end lost 3 bases, and 17 bases lay between the germline ends. Germline CDR1 PRHDT, CDR2 FYEKMQ (reference sequence). CDR3 length equals 16 residues. The full variable domain, completed using reference TRBV13 and TRBJ2-1, is AAGVIQSPRHLIKEKRETATLKCYPIPRHDTVYWYQQGPGQDPQFLISFYEKMQSDKGSIPDRFSAQQFSDYHSELNMSSLELGDSALYFCASSRGTPGNYNEQFFGPGTRLTVL.

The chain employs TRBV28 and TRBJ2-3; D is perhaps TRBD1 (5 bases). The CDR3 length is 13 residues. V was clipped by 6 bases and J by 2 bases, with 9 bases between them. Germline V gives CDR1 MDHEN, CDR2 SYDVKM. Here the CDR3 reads CASRGQSTDTQYF. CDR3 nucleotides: TGTGCCAGCAGGGGGCAATCCACAGATACGCAGTATTTT.

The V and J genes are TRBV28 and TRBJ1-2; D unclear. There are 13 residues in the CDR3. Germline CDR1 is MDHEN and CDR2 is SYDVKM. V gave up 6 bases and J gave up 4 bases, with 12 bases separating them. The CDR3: CASRRAGAYGYTF. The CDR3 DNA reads TGTGCCAGCAGGAGGGCGGGAGCCTATGGCTACACCTTC.

CDR3 sequence: CASSFPRGMIQPQHF. Written as DNA, the CDR3 is TGTGCCAGCAGTTTCCCCAGGGGAATGATTCAGCCCCAGCATTTT. The chain carries TRBV28 and TRBJ1-5, with D possibly TRBD1 on 6 matching bases. Trimming shortened V by 3 bases and J by 6 bases, and 15 bases separated the two germline ends. The CDR3 is made up of 15 amino acids. Germline CDR1 is MDHEN and CDR2 is SYDVKM.

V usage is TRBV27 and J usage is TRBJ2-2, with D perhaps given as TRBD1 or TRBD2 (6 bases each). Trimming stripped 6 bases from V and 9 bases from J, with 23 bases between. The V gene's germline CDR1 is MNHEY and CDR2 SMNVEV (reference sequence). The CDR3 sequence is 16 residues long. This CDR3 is CASRKTGGNIPRELFF. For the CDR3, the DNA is TGTGCCAGCAGGAAGACAGGAGGGAACATACCACGGGAGCTGTTTTTT.

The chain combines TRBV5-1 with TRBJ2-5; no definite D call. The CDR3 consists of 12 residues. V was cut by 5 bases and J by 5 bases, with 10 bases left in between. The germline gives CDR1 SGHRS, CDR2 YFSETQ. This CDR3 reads CASRLGPETQYF. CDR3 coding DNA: TGCGCCAGCAGACTCGGTCCTGAGACCCAGTACTTC.

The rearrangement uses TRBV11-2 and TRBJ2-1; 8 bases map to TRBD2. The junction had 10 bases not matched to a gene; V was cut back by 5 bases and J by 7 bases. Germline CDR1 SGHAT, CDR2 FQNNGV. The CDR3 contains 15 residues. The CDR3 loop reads CASSPGLGGSNEQFF. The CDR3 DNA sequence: TGTGCCAGCAGCCCGGGACTAGGAGGGAGTAATGAGCAGTTCTTC.

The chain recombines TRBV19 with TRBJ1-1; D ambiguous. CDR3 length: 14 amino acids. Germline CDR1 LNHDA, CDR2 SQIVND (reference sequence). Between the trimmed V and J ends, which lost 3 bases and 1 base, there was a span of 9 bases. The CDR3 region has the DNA TGTGCCAGTAGTATCCCCCGGGGGAACACTGAAGCTTTCTTT. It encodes CASSIPRGNTEAFF.

CDR3 coding DNA: TGTGCCTGGAGTTCCTACGCCGGGACAGGAAGAGAGACCCAGTACTTC. Amino acids: CAWSSYAGTGRETQYF. This chain joins TRBV30 and TRBJ2-5; 8 bases align to TRBD1. This CDR3 is built from 16 residues. The V gene's germline CDR1 is GTSNPN and CDR2 SVGIG (reference sequence). Trimming took 2 bases from V and 4 from J; bases not matched to a gene: 12.

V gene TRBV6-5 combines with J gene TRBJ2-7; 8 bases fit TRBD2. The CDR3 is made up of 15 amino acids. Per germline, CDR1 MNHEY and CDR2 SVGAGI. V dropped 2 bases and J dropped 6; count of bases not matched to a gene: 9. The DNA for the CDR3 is TGTGCCAGCAGTTACCTATCGGGACTAGGGGGCGAGCAGTACTTC. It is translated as CASSYLSGLGGEQYF.

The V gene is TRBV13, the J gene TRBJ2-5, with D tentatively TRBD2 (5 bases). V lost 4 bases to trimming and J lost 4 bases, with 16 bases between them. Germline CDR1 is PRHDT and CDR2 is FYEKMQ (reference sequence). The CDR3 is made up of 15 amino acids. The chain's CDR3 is CASSSTKEVRETQYF. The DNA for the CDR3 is TGTGCCAGCAGCTCCACCAAGGAGGTGAGAGAGACCCAGTACTTC.

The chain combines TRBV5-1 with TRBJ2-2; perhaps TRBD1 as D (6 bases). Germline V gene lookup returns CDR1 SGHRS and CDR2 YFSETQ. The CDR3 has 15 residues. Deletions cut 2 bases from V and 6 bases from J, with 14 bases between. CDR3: CASSFEGRGPGELFF. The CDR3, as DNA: TGCGCCAGCAGCTTCGAGGGCAGGGGCCCCGGGGAGCTGTTTTTT.

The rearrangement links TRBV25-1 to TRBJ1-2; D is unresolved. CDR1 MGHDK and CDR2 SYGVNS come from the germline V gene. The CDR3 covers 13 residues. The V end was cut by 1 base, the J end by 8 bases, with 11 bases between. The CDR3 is CASSELYEEGYTF. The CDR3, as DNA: TGTGCCAGCAGTGAATTGTACGAAGAGGGCTACACCTTC.

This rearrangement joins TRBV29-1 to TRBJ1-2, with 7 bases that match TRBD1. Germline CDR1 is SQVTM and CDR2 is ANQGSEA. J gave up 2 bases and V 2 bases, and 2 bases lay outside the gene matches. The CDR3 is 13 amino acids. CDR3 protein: CSVEQGVNYGYTF. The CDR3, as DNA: TGCAGCGTTGAACAGGGGGTAAACTATGGCTACACCTTC.

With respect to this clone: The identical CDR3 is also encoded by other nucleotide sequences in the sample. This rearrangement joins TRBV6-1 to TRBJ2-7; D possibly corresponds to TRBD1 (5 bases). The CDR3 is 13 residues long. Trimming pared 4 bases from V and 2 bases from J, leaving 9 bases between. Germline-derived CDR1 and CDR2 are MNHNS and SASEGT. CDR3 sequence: CASSVGQTYEQYF. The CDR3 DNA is TGTGCCAGCAGTGTCGGACAAACCTACGAGCAGTACTTC.

The CDR3 here is CSASGLARDTQYF. CDR3 DNA sequence: TGCAGCGCCTCGGGACTAGCTAGAGATACGCAGTATTTT. V gene TRBV29-1 combines with J gene TRBJ2-3, with 9 bases aligning to TRBD2. With 7 bases clipped from V and 5 bases from J, the junction kept 7 bases outside the gene matches. The CDR3 is 13 amino acids. Germline lookup yields CDR1 SQVTM and CDR2 ANQGSEA.

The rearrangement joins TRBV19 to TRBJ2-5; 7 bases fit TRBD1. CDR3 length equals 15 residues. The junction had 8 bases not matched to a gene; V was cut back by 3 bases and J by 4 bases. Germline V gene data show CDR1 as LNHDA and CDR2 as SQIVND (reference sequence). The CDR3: CASSIGQGEGETQYF. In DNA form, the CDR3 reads TGTGCCAGTAGTATTGGGCAGGGGGAAGGAGAGACCCAGTACTTC.

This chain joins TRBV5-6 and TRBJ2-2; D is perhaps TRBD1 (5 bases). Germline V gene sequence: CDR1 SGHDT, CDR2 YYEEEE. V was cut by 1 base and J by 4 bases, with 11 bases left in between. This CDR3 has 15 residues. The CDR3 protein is CASSLPGSGTGELFF. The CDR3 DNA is TGTGCCAGCAGCTTGCCAGGGTCCGGCACCGGGGAGCTGTTTTTT.

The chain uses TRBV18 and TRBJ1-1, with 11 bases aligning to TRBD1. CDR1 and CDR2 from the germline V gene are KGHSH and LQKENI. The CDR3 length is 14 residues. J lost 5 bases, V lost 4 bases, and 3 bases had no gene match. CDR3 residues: CASSLGDRGTEAFF. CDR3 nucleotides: TGTGCCAGCTCACTTGGGGACAGGGGGACTGAAGCTTTCTTT.

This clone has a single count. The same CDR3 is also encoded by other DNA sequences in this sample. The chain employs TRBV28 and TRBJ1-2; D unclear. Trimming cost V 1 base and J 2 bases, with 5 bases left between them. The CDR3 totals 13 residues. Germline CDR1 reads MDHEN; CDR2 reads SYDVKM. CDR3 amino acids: CASSLLGNYGYTF. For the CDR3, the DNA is TGTGCCAGCAGTTTATTAGGCAACTATGGCTACACCTTC.

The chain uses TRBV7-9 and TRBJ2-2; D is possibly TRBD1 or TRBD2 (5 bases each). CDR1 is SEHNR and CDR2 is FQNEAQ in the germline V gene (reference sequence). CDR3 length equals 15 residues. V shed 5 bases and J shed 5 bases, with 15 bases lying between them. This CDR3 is CASSHRDGGTGELFF. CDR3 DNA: TGTGCCAGCAGCCACCGGGACGGCGGAACCGGGGAGCTGTTTTTT. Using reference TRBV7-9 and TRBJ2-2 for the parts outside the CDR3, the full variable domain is DTGVSQNPRHKITKRGQNVTFRCDPISEHNRLYWYRQTLGQGPEFLTYFQNEAQLEKSRLLSDRFSAERPKGSFSTLEIQRTEQGDSAMYLCASSHRDGGTGELFFGEGSRLTVL.

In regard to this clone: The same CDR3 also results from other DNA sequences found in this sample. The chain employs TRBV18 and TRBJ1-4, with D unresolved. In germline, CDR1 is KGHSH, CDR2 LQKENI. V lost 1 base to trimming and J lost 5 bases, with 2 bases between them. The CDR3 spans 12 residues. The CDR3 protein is CASSPRNEKLFF. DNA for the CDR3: TGTGCCAGCTCACCACGGAATGAAAAACTGTTTTTT.